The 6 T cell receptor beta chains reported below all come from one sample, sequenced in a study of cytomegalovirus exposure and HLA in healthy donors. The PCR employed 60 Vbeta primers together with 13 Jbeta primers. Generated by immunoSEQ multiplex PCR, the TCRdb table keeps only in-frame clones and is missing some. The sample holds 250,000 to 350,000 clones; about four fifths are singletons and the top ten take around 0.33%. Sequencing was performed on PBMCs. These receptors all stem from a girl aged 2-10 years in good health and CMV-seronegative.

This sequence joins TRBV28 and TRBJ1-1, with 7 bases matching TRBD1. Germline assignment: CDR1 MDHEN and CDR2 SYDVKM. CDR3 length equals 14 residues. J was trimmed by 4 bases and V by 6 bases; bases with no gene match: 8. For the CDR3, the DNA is TGTGCCAGCAGGAGATATCACAGGGGCACTGAAGCTTTCTTT. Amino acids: CASRRYHRGTEAFF.

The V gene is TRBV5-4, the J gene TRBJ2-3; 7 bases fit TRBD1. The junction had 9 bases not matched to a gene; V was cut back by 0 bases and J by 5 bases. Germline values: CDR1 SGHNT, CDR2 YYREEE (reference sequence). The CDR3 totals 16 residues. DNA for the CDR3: TGTGCCAGCAGCTTGGGCCCCGCACAGGGGCGAGATACGCAGTATTTT. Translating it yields CASSLGPAQGRDTQYF.

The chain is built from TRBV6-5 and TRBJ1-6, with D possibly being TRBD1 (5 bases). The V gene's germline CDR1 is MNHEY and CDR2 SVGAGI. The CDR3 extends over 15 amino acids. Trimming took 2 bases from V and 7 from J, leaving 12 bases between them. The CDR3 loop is CASSYVGWTNSPLHF. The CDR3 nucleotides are TGTGCCAGCAGTTACGTGGGGTGGACAAATTCACCCCTCCACTTT.

CDR3 region: CASSAGYYEQYF. The CDR3 DNA reads TGTGCCAGCAGCGCAGGGTACTACGAGCAGTACTTC. J is TRBJ2-7 and V is TRBV9; a weak D match, TRBD1 (5 bases). With 3 bases removed from V and 3 bases from J, the gap between germline ends came to 7 bases. The CDR3 has 12 amino acids. In germline, CDR1 is SGDLS, CDR2 YYNGEE.

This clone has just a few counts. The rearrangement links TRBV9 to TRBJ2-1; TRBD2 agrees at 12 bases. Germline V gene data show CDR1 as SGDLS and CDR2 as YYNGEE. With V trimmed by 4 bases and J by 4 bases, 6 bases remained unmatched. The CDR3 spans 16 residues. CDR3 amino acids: CASSPRGLAGYNEQFF. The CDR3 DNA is TGTGCCAGCAGCCCTCGTGGACTAGCGGGATACAATGAGCAGTTCTTC.

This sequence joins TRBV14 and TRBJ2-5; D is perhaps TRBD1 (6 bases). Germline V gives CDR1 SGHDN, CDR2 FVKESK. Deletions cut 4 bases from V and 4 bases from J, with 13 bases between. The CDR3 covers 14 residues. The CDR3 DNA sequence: TGTGCCAGCAGCCTGCAGGGGTCCGTAGAGACCCAGTACTTC. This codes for CASSLQGSVETQYF.